Detailed here is one T cell receptor (beta chain). On the basis of clinical symptoms, serum thyroxine and TRAb, thyroid ultrasound and orbital computed tomography, diagnoses were made. Trimming took 2 bases from V and 2 from J; bases not matched to a gene: 10. This CDR3 spans 16 amino acids. Germline V gene sequence: CDR1 DFQATT, CDR2 SNEGSKA (reference sequence). The sample is drawn from a study of T cells in Graves' hyperthyroidism and ophthalmopathy. RNA transcripts yielded amplified TCR beta CDR3 regions. The HTBI primer set drove a first-round RT-PCR of the TCR CDR3. TCRdb called the multiplex PCR reads again in MiXCR, with one record for every CDR3 protein. Among 300,000 to 350,000 distinct CDR3 sequences listed, 15% to 20% were seen once.

Source material: blood. The TCR sequence derives from a young man with Graves' hyperthyroidism. The chain recombines TRBV20-1 with TRBJ2-7; TRBD2 aligns across 9 bases. CDR3 DNA: TGCAGTGCTAGATTATACCAGGGACTAGCTCCCTACGAGCAGTACTTC. It specifies CSARLYQGLAPYEQYF.